The 13 T cell receptor beta chains in this list originate from one sample, sequenced in a study of shared clonotypes between healthy human individuals. The repertoire was sequenced with immunoSEQ multiplex PCR; TCRdb's copy has only in-frame clones and lacks some. This table has around 700,000 clones, over 65% appearing once. Sequenced: memory CD4+ T cells sorted from blood. Subset meaning: CD45RA-negative fraction. The receptors derive from a woman aged 25-40 years in good health.

This sequence joins TRBV29-1 and TRBJ1-2; D ambiguous. Germline-derived CDR1 and CDR2 are SQVTM and ANQGSEA. The CDR3 consists of 12 residues. V was cut by 3 bases and J by 8 bases, with 13 bases left in between. CDR3 nucleotide sequence: TGCAGCGTTGAGGGCGACGCGAGAGGCTACACCTTC. This translates into CSVEGDARGYTF.

This clone was seen once. The chain recombines TRBV9 with TRBJ2-1; 8 nucleotides match TRBD2. J gave up 3 bases and V 3 bases, and 5 bases lay outside the gene matches. The CDR3 consists of 15 residues. Per the germline V gene, CDR1 is SGDLS and CDR2 is YYNGEE. This CDR3 reads CASSEAGDHYNEQFF. The CDR3 coding sequence is TGTGCCAGCAGCGAAGCGGGAGACCACTACAATGAGCAGTTCTTC.

In its sample, this clone was seen once. This chain joins TRBV11-2 and TRBJ2-1; TRBD2 matches 9 bases. The CDR3 contains 15 residues. Trimming took 1 base from V and 7 from J; bases not matched to a gene: 5. Looked up from germline, CDR1 is SGHAT and CDR2 is FQNNGV. CDR3 in amino acids: CASSLGAGGYNEQFF. The CDR3 DNA follows: TGTGCCAGCAGCTTAGGAGCGGGAGGTTATAATGAGCAGTTCTTC.

J is TRBJ1-2 and V is TRBV28; possible D gene TRBD1, 5 bases. The CDR3 covers 13 residues. Germline V gives CDR1 MDHEN, CDR2 SYDVKM. V was pared by 7 bases and J by 2 bases, with 11 bases between. This chain's CDR3 is CASISTENYGYTF. The CDR3 DNA reads TGTGCCAGCATTTCGACAGAAAACTATGGCTACACCTTC.

V gene TRBV10-3 combines with J gene TRBJ1-2, with D tentatively TRBD1 (5 bases). CDR3 length: 14 residues. V was pared by 6 bases and J by 1 base, with 12 bases between. Germline assignment: CDR1 ENHRY and CDR2 SYGVKD. The CDR3 DNA reads as TGTGCCATCAGCACAGGAGATTTTAACTATGGCTACACCTTC. Translation gives CAISTGDFNYGYTF.

This chain joins TRBV28 and TRBJ2-2, with 11 bases that match TRBD2. There are 15 residues in the CDR3. V was pared by 6 bases and J by 5 bases, with 5 bases of the junction left unmatched. Germline-derived CDR1 and CDR2 are MDHEN and SYDVKM. This CDR3 is CASRRLAGLTGELFF. For the CDR3, the DNA is TGTGCCAGCAGACGACTAGCGGGACTTACCGGGGAGCTGTTTTTT. The full variable domain, its missing parts supplied by reference TRBV28 and TRBJ2-2, is DVKVTQSSRYLVKRTGEKVFLECVQDMDHENMFWYRQDPGLGLRLIYFSYDVKMKEKGDIPEGYSVSREKKERFSLILESASTNQTSMYLCASRRLAGLTGELFFGEGSRLTVL.

This clone occurred a few times. V and J are TRBV30 and TRBJ2-2, with TRBD1 as a possible D gene (5 bases). This CDR3 has 14 residues. Germline V gene data show CDR1 as GTSNPN and CDR2 as SVGIG (reference sequence). V was pared by 0 bases and J by 4 bases, with 9 bases between. The DNA for the CDR3 is TGTGCCTGGAGTGTACCAGGGTCCACCGGGGAGCTGTTTTTT. Protein product: CAWSVPGSTGELFF. Filled out from reference TRBV30 and TRBJ2-2, the complete variable domain reads SQTIHQWPATLVQPVGSPLSLECTVEGTSNPNLYWYRQAAGRGLQLLFYSVGIGQISSEVPQNLSASRPQDRQFILSSKKLLLSDSGFYLCAWSVPGSTGELFFGEGSRLTVL.

This clone was counted many times. In nucleotides, the CDR3 is TGTGCCAGCAGCCAAGAGGGGGGAGGGAGGACTAATGAAAAACTGTTTTTT. This encodes CASSQEGGGRTNEKLFF. The chain uses TRBV4-2 and TRBJ1-4; weak D call: TRBD1 (5 bases). This CDR3 region has 17 residues. Germline CDR1 is LGHNA and CDR2 is YNFKEQ. V lost 0 bases and J lost 2, with 13 bases in between.

The table lists this clone with a few counts. The genes are TRBV25-1 and TRBJ1-1; 10 bases map to TRBD1. The CDR3 has 18 residues. The germline CDR1 and CDR2 sequences are MGHDK and SYGVNS. Trimming took 6 bases from V and 5 from J; bases not matched to a gene: 18. The CDR3 nucleotides are TGTGCCAGCAGCACCCCCGTGGGGACAGGGGATTCTAGGACTGAAGCTTTCTTT. Protein sequence: CASSTPVGTGDSRTEAFF. The full variable domain, completed using reference TRBV25-1 and TRBJ1-1, is EADIYQTPRYLVIGTGKKITLECSQTMGHDKMYWYQQDPGMELHLIHYSYGVNSTEKGDLSSESTVSRIRTEHFPLTLESARPSHTSQYLCASSTPVGTGDSRTEAFFGQGTRLTVV.

The chain combines TRBV19 with TRBJ1-2; perhaps TRBD1 as D (5 bases). This CDR3 is 15 amino acids long. The germline CDR1 and CDR2 sequences are LNHDA and SQIVND (reference sequence). Deletions cut 3 bases from V and 4 bases from J, with 15 bases between. As DNA, the CDR3 is TGTGCCAGTAGTATGCCTTCGGGGACCTTCTATGGCTACACCTTC. Translated: CASSMPSGTFYGYTF.

The chain couples TRBV27 to TRBJ2-7; 7 bases agree with TRBD1. The germline V gene has CDR1 MNHEY and CDR2 SMNVEV (reference sequence). CDR3 length equals 13 residues. V lost 8 bases, J lost 2 bases, and 6 bases stayed unmatched. The CDR3 sequence: CASGPTGPYEQYF. The CDR3 DNA follows: TGTGCCAGCGGCCCGACAGGGCCCTACGAGCAGTACTTC.

V is TRBV28 and J is TRBJ2-1; D remains ambiguous. Germline CDR1 is MDHEN and CDR2 is SYDVKM. The CDR3 consists of 14 residues. Trimming stripped 2 bases from V and 9 bases from J, with 14 bases between. The CDR3 sequence: CASSLRPREPEQFF. Here the CDR3 DNA reads TGTGCCAGCAGTTTACGGCCAAGAGAGCCTGAGCAGTTCTTC.

This chain joins TRBV6-5 and TRBJ1-1, with D possibly TRBD1 on 5 matching bases. The V end was cut by 6 bases, the J end by 4 bases, with 12 bases between. The CDR3 has 13 residues. Per germline, CDR1 MNHEY and CDR2 SVGAGI. The CDR3 loop is CASSQGRSTEAFF. The DNA for the CDR3 is TGTGCCAGCAGCCAGGGAAGGAGCACTGAAGCTTTCTTT.